This TCR beta chain was captured in a study of Ad26.COV2.S vaccination and SARS-CoV-2 variants. Study-level information: Doses of Ad26.COV2.S were injected into muscle once or twice, 56 days apart.

The sample's treatment: some 19 received Ad26.COV2.S at low or high dose, single or two shots; about 5 received placebo; per-sample allocation not given. Vaccine and placebo recipients were sampled on day 63 after the first injection. It was an adult aged 18-55 years in Boston who was the donor. Vaccination employed an Ad26 vector expressing the Wuhan-strain SARS-CoV-2 spike. Germline V gives CDR1 MNHEY, CDR2 SMNVEV (reference sequence). The CDR3 totals 13 residues. Trimming cost V 3 bases and J 3 bases, with 9 bases left between them. The data were produced by immunoSEQ multiplex PCR, yet TCRdb's version contains in-frame clones alone and is incomplete. Of more than 300,000 clones in the sample, around 90% were seen once.

This clonotype was obtained from a person between 18 and 60 years old who received the Ad26.COV2.S COVID-19 vaccine or a placebo. The sample consisted of peripheral blood, taken in a trial of Ad26.COV2.S vaccine versus placebo. The V gene is TRBV27, the J gene TRBJ2-7, with D possibly matching TRBD1 (6 bases). The DNA for the CDR3 is TGTGCCAGCAGTTTTTCACAGGGCTACGAGCAGTACTTC. Translated, it gives CASSFSQGYEQYF.